The clone carrying this TCR beta chain is a singleton in its sample. Trimming at V came to 5 bases and at J to 6 bases, leaving 8 bases not matched to a gene. The germline V gene encodes CDR1 SNHLY and CDR2 FYNNEI. This CDR3 is built from 14 residues. Authors' data handling: Reference gene primer amplification gave estimated nucleated cell counts. Profiled with immunoSEQ multiplex PCR; TCRdb holds only in-frame clones, not every one. V and J calls and clone size come straight from that table; D and trimming were deduced from the DNA. The sample holds 400,000 to 500,000 clones, 70% to 90% seen once. This sample is drawn from a study of blood T cell repertoires in COVID-19. Overall study context: In each case, the material was cDNA or gDNA derived from T cells, B-cell-depleted T cells, or PBMCs.

The age range of participants was about 18 to 95 years, with residence in roughly 25 US areas. Each participant's cohort was designated according to participant-reported clinical history. This receptor was identified in a young woman who had been exposed to COVID-19. The sample was PBMCs or T cells enriched from blood (not recorded which). The genes are TRBV2 and TRBJ2-3; 7 bases map to TRBD2. This CDR3 is CASSLTSVGDTQYF. The CDR3 DNA follows: TGTGCCAGCAGTCTAACTAGCGTGGGGGATACGCAGTATTTT.